Each of the 11 T cell receptor beta chains below was sequenced from the same sample in a study of graft-versus-host responses after intestinal transplantation. Libraries were prepared by immunoSEQ multiplex PCR; TCRdb keeps only in-frame clonotypes and omits some of them. The repertoire holds fewer than 30,000 clones, with 80% to 90% as singletons. The sequencing here drew on PBMCs, taken roughly 68 weeks after intestinal transplant. Receptors originate from a human patient who received an intestinal transplant, so some T cells may come from the graft donor.

This clone was detected only a few times. The V and J genes are TRBV28 and TRBJ2-7; TRBD2 matches 9 bases. There are 16 residues in the CDR3. Germline values: CDR1 MDHEN, CDR2 SYDVKM. V gave up 2 bases and J gave up 2 bases; unmatched junction bases: 7. The CDR3 is CASSLAGGPGTYEQYF. The CDR3 DNA reads as TGTGCCAGCAGTTTAGCGGGAGGGCCTGGGACCTACGAGCAGTACTTC. Filled out from reference TRBV28 and TRBJ2-7, the complete variable domain reads DVKVTQSSRYLVKRTGEKVFLECVQDMDHENMFWYRQDPGLGLRLIYFSYDVKMKEKGDIPEGYSVSREKKERFSLILESASTNQTSMYLCASSLAGGPGTYEQYFGPGTRLTVT.

The CDR3 reads CATSRDAWNTIYF. CDR3 coding DNA: TGTGCCACCAGCAGAGACGCCTGGAACACCATATATTTT. The chain combines TRBV15 with TRBJ1-3; D gene uncertain. The germline V gene has CDR1 LNHNV and CDR2 YYDKDF (reference sequence). The CDR3 extends over 13 amino acids. V lost 0 bases to trimming and J lost 7 bases, with 7 bases between them.

The sample holds a few counts of this clone. The J gene is TRBJ2-7, the V gene TRBV2; 7 nucleotides align to TRBD1. The length of the CDR3 is 13 residues. V trimming: 11 bases; J trimming: 4 bases; junction bases outside the gene matches: 11. Germline V gene sequence: CDR1 SNHLY, CDR2 FYNNEI. The CDR3 sequence: CASRQGPPYEQYF. CDR3 in DNA: TGTGCCTCTCGACAGGGACCCCCGTACGAGCAGTACTTC.

The gene calls are TRBV6-6 and TRBJ2-3, with TRBD1 identical over 7 bases. This CDR3 region has 14 residues. Losses at the gene ends were 9 bases for V and 3 bases for J; bases not matched to a gene: 9. Per germline, CDR1 MNHNY and CDR2 SVGAGI (reference sequence). CDR3 DNA sequence: TGTGCCAGTTCACAGGGGCCAAGAACAGATACGCAGTATTTT. Translated: CASSQGPRTDTQYF.

The CDR3 reads CASSTWTGYGSEQYF. The CDR3 DNA sequence: TGTGCCAGTAGTACCTGGACAGGGTATGGATCCGAGCAGTACTTC. This sequence joins TRBV19 and TRBJ2-7, with TRBD1 matching 8 bases. Germline values: CDR1 LNHDA, CDR2 SQIVND (reference sequence). The CDR3 has 15 residues. V lost 4 bases, J lost 6 bases, and 11 bases stayed unmatched.

The V and J genes are TRBV29-1 and TRBJ2-3; TRBD1 might be the D (6 bases). The CDR3 is 14 residues long. Germline loops: CDR1 SQVTM, CDR2 ANQGSEA. Trimming pared 6 bases from V and 5 bases from J, leaving 18 bases between. The CDR3 sequence is CSVSLPPGEDTQYF. In DNA form, the CDR3 reads TGCAGCGTCTCCCTTCCGCCAGGGGAAGATACGCAGTATTTT.

This clone has only a few counts. The chain combines TRBV10-2 with TRBJ1-3; unclear D gene. V was clipped by 1 base and J by 8 bases, with 3 bases between them. The CDR3 sequence is 11 residues long. Germline V gives CDR1 WSHSY, CDR2 SAAADI. The CDR3 protein is CASSELYTIYF. In nucleotides, the CDR3 is TGCGCCAGCAGTGAGTTATACACCATATATTTT.

This clone was picked up a small number of times. The chain recombines TRBV5-5 with TRBJ1-1, with D hard to call. The CDR3 covers 15 residues. The germline CDR1 and CDR2 sequences are SGHKS and YYEKEE (reference sequence). Trimming took 4 bases from V and 1 from J, leaving 14 bases between them. The CDR3, as DNA: TGTGCCAGCAGCCCAAACACCCTTGGGAACACTGAAGCTTTCTTT. Residues: CASSPNTLGNTEAFF.

J is TRBJ2-5 and V is TRBV6-1, with D perhaps being TRBD1 or TRBD2 (5 bases each). Trimming pared 5 bases from V and 9 bases from J, leaving 19 bases between. CDR3 length equals 14 residues. CDR1 and CDR2 (germline): MNHNS, SASEGT. Here the CDR3 reads CASSSQGPLGAQYF. The CDR3 DNA follows: TGTGCCAGCAGTTCCCAGGGTCCCCTCGGGGCCCAGTACTTC.

The V and J genes are TRBV9 and TRBJ2-5; TRBD1 agrees at 9 bases. Germline V gene sequence: CDR1 SGDLS, CDR2 YYNGEE. The CDR3 covers 16 residues. V trimming: 4 bases; J trimming: 0 bases; junction bases outside the gene matches: 7. This chain's CDR3 is CASSQGQGTYQETQYF. The CDR3 DNA follows: TGTGCCAGCAGCCAGGGACAGGGCACGTACCAAGAGACCCAGTACTTC.

The rearrangement links TRBV6-5 to TRBJ1-2; D is ambiguous. The CDR3 is 13 residues long. Germline V gene sequence: CDR1 MNHEY, CDR2 SVGAGI. Deletions cut 5 bases from V and 7 bases from J, with 14 bases between. The CDR3 DNA sequence: TGTGCCAGCAGTGAAACGGGGAGGATTGGCTACACCTTC. Protein sequence: CASSETGRIGYTF.